The sequence of this T cell receptor beta chain was determined in a study of blood T cell repertoires in COVID-19. Study details: The cDNA or gDNA used as material had been derived from T cells, B-cell-depleted T cells, or PBMCs.

Authors' analysis steps: Estimation of nucleated cell counts relied on the amplification of reference gene primers. Only in-frame clones appear in the TCRdb table, and some are missing; sequencing was by immunoSEQ multiplex PCR. V, J and clone size were drawn from that table, and D and trimming were deduced from the DNA. The sample contains roughly 24,000 clones, around nine tenths of which appear only once. V lost 1 base to trimming and J lost 4 bases, with 10 bases between them. This CDR3 is built from 14 residues. Germline V gene sequence: CDR1 LNHDA, CDR2 SQIVND (reference sequence). Sequenced: peripheral blood. The receptor was derived from a woman between 65 and 79 years old with active COVID-19. The gene calls are TRBV19 and TRBJ1-1, with D possibly matching TRBD1 (6 bases). The CDR3 nucleotides read TGTGCCAGTAGTATAGTTCCAGGGGTCACTGAAGCTTTCTTT. Its protein is CASSIVPGVTEAFF.